The rows below give T cell receptor beta chains drawn from one sample of a study of T cell changes during pregnancy in multiple sclerosis. Only in-frame clones appear in the TCRdb table, and some are missing; sequencing was by immunoSEQ multiplex PCR. This table holds under 35,000 clones, around 87% found once. The sample was CD4+ T cells from peripheral blood mononuclear cells, taken in the third trimester of pregnancy. Receptors were obtained from a female donor in good health, enrolled as a control in a pregnancy study. Both conserved end residues are part of each CDR3. A D gene is named only where the DNA matches it firmly. Clone size is shown for a subset of rows, as once, few, many or a class of expanded clone.

J gene,clone size,CDR3 length,D gene,V gene,CDR3 DNA,CDR3 protein
TRBJ2-3,-,12,-,TRBV10-3,TGTGCCATCAGCCAGGGATCAGATACGCAGTATTTT,CAISQGSDTQYF
TRBJ1-2,-,14,TRBD1,TRBV10-3,TGTGCCGCTTGGGCCTCTGACAGGGGGGATGGCTACACCTTC,CAAWASDRGDGYTF
TRBJ1-4,-,17,TRBD1,TRBV30,TGTGCCTGGTGTACCGGGACAGGGGATTACGCTAACGAAAAACTGTTTTTT,CAWCTGTGDYANEKLFF
TRBJ2-3,-,11,-,TRBV20-1,TGCAGTGCTAGAGATGGCAGGGGGCAGTATTTT,CSARDGRGQYF
TRBJ1-2,few,15,-,TRBV5-4,TGTGCCAGCAGCCCGGGGGTGGACGGGTTTATTGGCTACACCTTC,CASSPGVDGFIGYTF
TRBJ2-7,-,14,-,TRBV19,TGTGCCAGTAGTGAGGCAGGGGGGCTGGGCGAGCAGTACTTC,CASSEAGGLGEQYF
TRBJ1-2,-,11,-,TRBV29-1,TGCAGCGTTGCTGACCCCGGGGGCTACACCTTC,CSVADPGGYTF
TRBJ1-1,-,15,-,TRBV25-1,TGTGCCAGCAGTGAACTCGGGGGATCAGGCACTGAAGCTTTCTTT,CASSELGGSGTEAFF
TRBJ2-3,-,15,-,TRBV2,TGTGCCAGCTCAAAGGAGGCTAGTGGGGAGGCTACGCAGTATTTT,CASSKEASGEATQYF
TRBJ1-5,once,15,TRBD1,TRBV27,TGTGCCAGCAGCGACACAGGGGGTGGCAATCAGCCCCAGCATTTT,CASSDTGGGNQPQHF
TRBJ1-2,-,14,-,TRBV5-6,TGTGCCAGCAGCCCCTCTGGACAGACTTATGGCTACACCTTC,CASSPSGQTYGYTF
TRBJ1-2,-,13,-,TRBV5-6,TGTGCCAGCAGCCAAGACGGGAGGGATGGCTACACCTTC,CASSQDGRDGYTF
TRBJ2-1,-,12,TRBD1,TRBV7-2,TGTGCCAGCAGCCCCGCAGGGGGTGAGCAGTTCTTC,CASSPAGGEQFF
TRBJ2-1,-,14,-,TRBV7-2,TGTGCCAGCAGCTTAATGGCGGGGGCCAATGAGCAGTTCTTC,CASSLMAGANEQFF
TRBJ2-7,-,11,-,TRBV27,TGTGCCAGCAGTACTACCTACGAGCAGTACTTC,CASSTTYEQYF
TRBJ1-1,-,14,TRBD1,TRBV18,TGTGCCAGCTCACCTCAAGCGACAGGGTCTGAAGCTTTCTTT,CASSPQATGSEAFF
TRBJ2-7,-,12,TRBD1,TRBV19,TGTGCCAGTAGCCGGGACAGCTACGAGCAGTACTTC,CASSRDSYEQYF
TRBJ1-4,once,13,-,TRBV30,TGTGCCTGGGACGGACCCGGGGGTGAAAAACTGTTTTTT,CAWDGPGGEKLFF
TRBJ1-2,-,14,-,TRBV29-1,TGCAGCGTTGACTCGGCGGGGGGAAACTATGGCTACACCTTC,CSVDSAGGNYGYTF
TRBJ2-1,-,14,TRBD1,TRBV2,TGTGCCAGCAGTCCCGGGACAGGGCCCGATGAGCAGTTCTTC,CASSPGTGPDEQFF
TRBJ1-1,-,15,-,TRBV5-4,TGTGCCAGCAGCTTGGGGCCAGGGTCGAACACTGAAGCTTTCTTT,CASSLGPGSNTEAFF
TRBJ1-5,few,14,-,TRBV7-9,TGTGCCAGCAGCTTAACAGGCCACAATCAGCCCCAGCATTTT,CASSLTGHNQPQHF
TRBJ2-7,-,13,TRBD2,TRBV7-2,TGTGCCAGCAGCGAGCGGGGGGGCTACGAGCAGTACTTC,CASSERGGYEQYF
TRBJ2-5,-,14,-,TRBV5-8,TGTGCCAGCAGCCCCGGGTCCGGTGAGAAGACCCAGTACTTC,CASSPGSGEKTQYF
TRBJ2-1,-,15,TRBD2,TRBV27,TGTGCCAGCAGTTTGACTAGCGGGACCGCCGGGGAGCAGTTCTTC,CASSLTSGTAGEQFF
TRBJ1-4,-,15,TRBD1,TRBV11-2,TGTGCCAGCAGCCGGGACAGGGGTAAAAATGAAAAACTGTTTTTT,CASSRDRGKNEKLFF
TRBJ1-1,-,13,-,TRBV29-1,TGCAGCGTTAGGGAAGGGAGAGAAACTGAAGCTTTCTTT,CSVREGRETEAFF
TRBJ1-3,-,16,TRBD1,TRBV19,TGTGCCAGTAGTATCCCCGGACAGGGCTCTGGAAACACCATATATTTT,CASSIPGQGSGNTIYF
TRBJ2-7,-,17,TRBD2,TRBV2,TGTGCCAGCAGACCCGGGACTAGCGGGAGTCGTCGCTACGAGCAGTACTTC,CASRPGTSGSRRYEQYF
TRBJ2-5,-,17,-,TRBV5-6,TGTGCCAGCAGCTTGGGAGCCCAGGGCTCGGGTAGAGAGACCCAGTACTTC,CASSLGAQGSGRETQYF
TRBJ2-5,-,13,-,TRBV5-4,TGTGCCAGCAGCTCCCCCCCGGGTGAGACCCAGTACTTC,CASSSPPGETQYF
TRBJ2-6,-,17,TRBD1,TRBV10-3,TGTGCCATGAACTCGGGACAGGATTATTCTGGGGCCAACGTCCTGACTTTC,CAMNSGQDYSGANVLTF
TRBJ2-1,-,14,TRBD2,TRBV18,TGTGCCAGTGGGACTAGCGGGAGCTACGATGAGCAGTTCTTC,CASGTSGSYDEQFF
TRBJ1-2,-,14,TRBD1,TRBV6-5,TGTGCCAGCAGTTACCGCGACAGGGGGGATGGCTACACCTTC,CASSYRDRGDGYTF
TRBJ1-1,-,14,-,TRBV5-4,TGTGCCAGCAGCCACACAGGGTCAAACACTGAAGCTTTCTTT,CASSHTGSNTEAFF
TRBJ2-1,-,19,TRBD2,TRBV5-6,TGTGCCAGCAGCCCCTCCGGGACTAGCGGAGTAGGGTTCATCAATGAGCAGTTCTTC,CASSPSGTSGVGFINEQFF
TRBJ2-2,-,14,-,TRBV7-2,TGTGCCAGCAGCTCCGGACAGAACACCGGGGAGCTGTTTTTT,CASSSGQNTGELFF
TRBJ2-7,-,16,TRBD2,TRBV4-3,TGCGCCAGCAGCCAAGATCTTGGCGGGGGGCTGGACGAGCAGTACTTC,CASSQDLGGGLDEQYF
TRBJ2-3,-,15,TRBD2,TRBV5-6,TGTGCCAGCAGCTTCGCGGGGGGGCCAGAAGATACGCAGTATTTT,CASSFAGGPEDTQYF
TRBJ1-4,-,15,-,TRBV7-9,TGTGCCAGCAGCTTAGCGGGGAGCACTAATGAAAAACTGTTTTTT,CASSLAGSTNEKLFF
TRBJ2-1,once,15,TRBD1,TRBV5-1,TGCGCCAGCAGGCCGCGGGACAGGGGCTACAATGAGCAGTTCTTC,CASRPRDRGYNEQFF
TRBJ2-7,-,16,TRBD2,TRBV7-2,TGTGCCAGCAGCTGGGATAGCGGGGGGGCTCGTTACGAGCAGTACTTC,CASSWDSGGARYEQYF
TRBJ1-2,-,13,-,TRBV10-3,TGTGCCATCAGTGATCAGGAGGACTATGGCTACACCTTC,CAISDQEDYGYTF
TRBJ2-3,once,14,TRBD1,TRBV6-6,TGTGCCAGCAGTTCCCCGACAGGGACAGATACGCAGTATTTT,CASSSPTGTDTQYF
TRBJ1-5,-,18,TRBD1,TRBV5-6,TGTGCCAGCAGCAGAAACCCGGGACAGGGGGCCTGGGGTCAGCCCCAGCATTTT,CASSRNPGQGAWGQPQHF
TRBJ2-2,-,16,TRBD2,TRBV7-2,TGTGCCAGCAGCTTGACTAGCGGGAGGGCCGGCGGGGAGCTGTTTTTT,CASSLTSGRAGGELFF
TRBJ2-7,few,16,TRBD1,TRBV27,TGTGCCAGCAGTTCCGTTTTTGGGACAGGACCTGGCGAGCAGTACTTC,CASSSVFGTGPGEQYF
TRBJ1-2,-,17,-,TRBV6-1,TGTGCCAGCAGTGACCCGGTCGGGGACAACTCTAACTATGGCTACACCTTC,CASSDPVGDNSNYGYTF
TRBJ2-7,-,15,TRBD2,TRBV9,TGTGCCAGCAGCGTGGGTAGCGGGAGCTTCCACGAGCAGTACTTC,CASSVGSGSFHEQYF
TRBJ2-7,-,15,TRBD2,TRBV7-2,TGTGCCAGCAGCTTAGGCGCGGGAGAGGTCTACGAGCAGTACTTC,CASSLGAGEVYEQYF
TRBJ1-1,-,13,-,TRBV5-1,TGCGCCAGCAGCTTGCAGGGGAACACTGAAGCTTTCTTT,CASSLQGNTEAFF
TRBJ1-5,-,13,-,TRBV6-1,TGTGCCAGCAGTATCGGGGGGGATCAGCCCCAGCATTTT,CASSIGGDQPQHF
TRBJ2-5,-,15,TRBD1,TRBV7-2,TGTGCCAGCAGCTTAGGGGACAGGGGGCTAGAGACCCAGTACTTC,CASSLGDRGLETQYF
TRBJ2-7,-,18,-,TRBV5-1,TGCGCCAGCAGCTTGGCCCTACCTACTGGCGGGGTCTCCTACGAGCAGTACTTC,CASSLALPTGGVSYEQYF
TRBJ2-2,-,17,TRBD1,TRBV4-1,TGCGCCAGCAGCCAAGATCTGCAGGGGGCGAACACCGGGGAGCTGTTTTTT,CASSQDLQGANTGELFF
TRBJ1-1,-,11,-,TRBV11-3,TGTGCCAGCAGCTTAGGGTCGAGAGCTTTCTTT,CASSLGSRAFF
TRBJ2-7,-,14,TRBD2,TRBV6-6,TGTGCCAGCAGTTTAGCGGGGTACTTAGGCGAGCAGTACTTC,CASSLAGYLGEQYF
TRBJ1-5,once,16,-,TRBV4-1,TGCGCCAGCAGCCAAGGGGTAGGAGGTAGCAATCAGCCCCAGCATTTT,CASSQGVGGSNQPQHF
TRBJ1-2,-,15,-,TRBV5-1,TGCGCCAGCAGCTTGGGCCCCGGTTCAGGCTATGGCTACACCTTC,CASSLGPGSGYGYTF
TRBJ1-6,-,14,-,TRBV25-1,TGTGCCAGCTCCCTAGGGGTGGAAAATTCACCCCTCCACTTT,CASSLGVENSPLHF